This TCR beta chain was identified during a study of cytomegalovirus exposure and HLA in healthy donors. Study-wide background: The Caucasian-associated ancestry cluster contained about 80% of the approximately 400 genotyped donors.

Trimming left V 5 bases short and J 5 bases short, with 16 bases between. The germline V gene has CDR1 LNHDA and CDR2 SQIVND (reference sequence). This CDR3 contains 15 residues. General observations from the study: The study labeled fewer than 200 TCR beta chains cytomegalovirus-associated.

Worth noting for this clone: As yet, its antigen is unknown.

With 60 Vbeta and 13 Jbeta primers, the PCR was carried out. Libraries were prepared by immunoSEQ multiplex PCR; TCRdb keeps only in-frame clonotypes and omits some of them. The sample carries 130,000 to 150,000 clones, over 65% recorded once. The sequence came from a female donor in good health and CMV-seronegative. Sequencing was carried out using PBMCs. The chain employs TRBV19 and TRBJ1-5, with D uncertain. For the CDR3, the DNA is TGTGCCAGTAGTGAGAGTACGGGTTCCTATCAGCCCCAGCATTTT. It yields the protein CASSESTGSYQPQHF.